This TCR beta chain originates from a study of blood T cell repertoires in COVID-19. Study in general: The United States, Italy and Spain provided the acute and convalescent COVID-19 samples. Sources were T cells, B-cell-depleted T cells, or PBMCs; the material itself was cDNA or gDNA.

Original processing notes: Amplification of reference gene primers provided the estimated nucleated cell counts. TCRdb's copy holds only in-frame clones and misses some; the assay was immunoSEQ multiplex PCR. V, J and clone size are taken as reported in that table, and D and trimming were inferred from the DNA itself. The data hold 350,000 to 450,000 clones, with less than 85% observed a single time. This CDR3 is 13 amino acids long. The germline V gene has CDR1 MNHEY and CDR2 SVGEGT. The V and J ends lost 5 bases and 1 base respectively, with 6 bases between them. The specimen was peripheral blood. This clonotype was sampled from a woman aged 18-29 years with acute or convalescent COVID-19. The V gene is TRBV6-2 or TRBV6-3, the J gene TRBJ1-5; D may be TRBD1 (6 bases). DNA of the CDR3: TGTGCCAGCAGTAGGGGGAGCAATCAGCCCCAGCATTTT. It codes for CASSRGSNQPQHF.